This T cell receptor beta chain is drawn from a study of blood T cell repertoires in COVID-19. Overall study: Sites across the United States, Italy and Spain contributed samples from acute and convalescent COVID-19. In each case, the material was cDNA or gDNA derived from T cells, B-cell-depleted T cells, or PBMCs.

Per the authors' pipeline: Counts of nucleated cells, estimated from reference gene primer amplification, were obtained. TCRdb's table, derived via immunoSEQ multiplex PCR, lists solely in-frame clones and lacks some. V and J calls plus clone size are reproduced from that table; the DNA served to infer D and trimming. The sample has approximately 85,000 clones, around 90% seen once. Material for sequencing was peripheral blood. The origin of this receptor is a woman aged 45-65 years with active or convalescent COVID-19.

The CDR3 DNA reads as TGTGCCAGCAGTGAAGACCGGGTCCCGTATAATTCACCCCTCCACTTT. Encoded protein: CASSEDRVPYNSPLHF. The chain recombines TRBV6-1 with TRBJ1-6, with D unresolved. CDR3 size: 16 residues. Germline values: CDR1 MNHNS, CDR2 SASEGT. The V end lost 1 base, the J end lost 4 bases, and 11 bases lay between the germline ends.